Listed below are T cell receptor beta chains from one sample, sequenced in a study of shared clonotypes between healthy human individuals. Clones were sequenced by immunoSEQ multiplex PCR, and TCRdb holds only the in-frame ones, with some missing. The table has approximately 1.5 million clones, approximately 98% seen once. Material for sequencing was naive CD4+ T cells sorted from blood. These receptors were collected from a man aged 25-45 years in good health. Both conserved end residues are trimmed from each CDR3.

CDR3aa: ASGELVQF
v_gene: TRBV28

CDR3aa: ASSLVSENEQF
v_gene: TRBV5-4

CDR3aa: ASSQDIGSYEQY
v_gene: TRBV4-2

CDR3aa: ASSQKGDGTGELF
v_gene: TRBV4-1

CDR3aa: ASSPGVVGDNEQF
v_gene: TRBV7-9

CDR3aa: ASSLVGTRQGAQSGELF
v_gene: TRBV5-1

CDR3aa: ASSLEGLSGNTIY
v_gene: TRBV7-2

CDR3aa: ASSRVKFRDTRLLADTQY
v_gene: TRBV4-3

CDR3aa: ASSPSRAGVDNEQF
v_gene: TRBV5-1

CDR3aa: ASSVTGGGGEKLF
v_gene: TRBV9

CDR3aa: ASGLGNQNTYEQY
v_gene: TRBV19

CDR3aa: ASSLDAEQF
v_gene: TRBV5-1

CDR3aa: ASSSGTSGTGELF
v_gene: TRBV6-5

CDR3aa: ASSHYEQY
v_gene: TRBV25-1

CDR3aa: ASSSGLNEKLF
v_gene: TRBV18

CDR3aa: ASRDRSYEQY
v_gene: TRBV2

CDR3aa: ASSSRGGPMGNEQF
v_gene: TRBV4-1

CDR3aa: ASSRGAVGLGDTDTQY
v_gene: TRBV4-2

CDR3aa: ASSVRTGFDEQY
v_gene: TRBV9

CDR3aa: ASSPTGGAVYSYEQY
v_gene: TRBV7-9

CDR3aa: SARYPGEQF
v_gene: TRBV20-1

CDR3aa: ASSLDPSGRWEQY
v_gene: TRBV7-2

CDR3aa: ASSLASGRGYEQY
v_gene: TRBV7-9

CDR3aa: ASNRANQPQH
v_gene: TRBV2

CDR3aa: ASSLVFLAGGGDIQY
v_gene: TRBV7-2

CDR3aa: ASSSSGSLDQPQH
v_gene: TRBV5-1

CDR3aa: ASSRLSGPQH
v_gene: TRBV27

CDR3aa: ASGPGPYEQY
v_gene: TRBV5-5

CDR3aa: ASSLTGGSAGELF
v_gene: TRBV7-2

CDR3aa: SARTSDTQY
v_gene: TRBV20-1

CDR3aa: ASSWTDSYNEQF
v_gene: TRBV5-1

CDR3aa: ASSIQGRNEQY
v_gene: TRBV19

CDR3aa: ASSRRAGEGEQY
v_gene: TRBV7-4

CDR3aa: ASSFGQGQNIQY
v_gene: TRBV5-1

CDR3aa: ASSRDGGYGYT
v_gene: TRBV18

CDR3aa: ASSYQGDTEAF
v_gene: TRBV5-1

CDR3aa: ASSQGGSSYEQF
v_gene: TRBV18

CDR3aa: ASSFRGKLF
v_gene: TRBV5-6

CDR3aa: ASSPPADYEQY
v_gene: TRBV18

CDR3aa: ASRDAGFGNEQF
v_gene: TRBV6-6

CDR3aa: ASSRQETQY
v_gene: TRBV7-9

CDR3aa: ASSPSDRAANYGYT
v_gene: TRBV5-4

CDR3aa: ASTTGINNEQF
v_gene: TRBV5-1

CDR3aa: ASSGAELVPSYEQY
v_gene: TRBV2

CDR3aa: ASSLWTVYEQY
v_gene: TRBV11-2